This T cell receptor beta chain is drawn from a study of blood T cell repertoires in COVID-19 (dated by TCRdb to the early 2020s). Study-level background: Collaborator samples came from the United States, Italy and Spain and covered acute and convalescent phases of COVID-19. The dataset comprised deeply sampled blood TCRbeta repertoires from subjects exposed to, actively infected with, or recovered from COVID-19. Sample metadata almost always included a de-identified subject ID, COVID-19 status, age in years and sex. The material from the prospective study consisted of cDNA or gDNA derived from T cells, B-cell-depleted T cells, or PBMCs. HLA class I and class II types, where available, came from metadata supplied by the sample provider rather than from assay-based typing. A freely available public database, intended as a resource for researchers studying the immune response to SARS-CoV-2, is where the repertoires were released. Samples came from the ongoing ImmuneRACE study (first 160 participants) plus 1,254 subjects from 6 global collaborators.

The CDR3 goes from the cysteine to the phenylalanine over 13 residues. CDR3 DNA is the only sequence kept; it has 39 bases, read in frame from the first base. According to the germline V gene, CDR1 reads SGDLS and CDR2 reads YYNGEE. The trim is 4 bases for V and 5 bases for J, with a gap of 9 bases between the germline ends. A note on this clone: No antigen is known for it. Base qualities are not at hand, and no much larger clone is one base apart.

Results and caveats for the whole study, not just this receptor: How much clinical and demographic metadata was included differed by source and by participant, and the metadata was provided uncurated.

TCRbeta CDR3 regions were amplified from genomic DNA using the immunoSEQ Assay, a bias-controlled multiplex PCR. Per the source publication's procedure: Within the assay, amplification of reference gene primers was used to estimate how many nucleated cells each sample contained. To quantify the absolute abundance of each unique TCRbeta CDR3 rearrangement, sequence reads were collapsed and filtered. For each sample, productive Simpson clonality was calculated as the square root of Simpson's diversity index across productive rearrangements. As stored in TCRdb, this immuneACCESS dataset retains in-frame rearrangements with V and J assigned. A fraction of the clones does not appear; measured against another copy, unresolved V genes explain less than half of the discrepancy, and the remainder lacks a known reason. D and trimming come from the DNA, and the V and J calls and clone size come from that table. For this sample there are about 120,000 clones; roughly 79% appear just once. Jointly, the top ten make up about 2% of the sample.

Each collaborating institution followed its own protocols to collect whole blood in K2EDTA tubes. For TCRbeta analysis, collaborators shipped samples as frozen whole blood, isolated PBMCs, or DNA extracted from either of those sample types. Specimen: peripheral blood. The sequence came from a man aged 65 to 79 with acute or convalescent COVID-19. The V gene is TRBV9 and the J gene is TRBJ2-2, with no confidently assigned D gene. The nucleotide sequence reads TGTGCCAGCAGCCGCCTAGGAACCGGGGAGCTGTTTTTT. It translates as CASSRLGTGELFF.